This TCR beta chain was profiled in a study of blood T cells in healthy people across ages. Study-wide context: The template switching approach captured approximately one barcoded beta molecule for every two T cells. The study's findings and limits: A strong correlation was seen between TCR beta diversity and naive T cell percentage.

The use of a sample-barcoded 5' primer and a J-beta primer mix characterized a second PCR of roughly 7 to 12 cycles. A template-switch adaptor containing 12 random nucleotides labeled each cDNA molecule. MiXCR, applied by TCRdb to the 5' RACE reads, yields one record per CDR3 protein. The table shows fewer than 1.5 million distinct CDR3 sequences, with about 40% occurring only once. Concerning this clonotype itself: Its antigen remains unidentified.

This CDR3 is built from 14 residues. Per germline, CDR1 LGHDT and CDR2 YNNKEL (reference sequence). The V gene lost 6 bases and the J gene lost 6 bases, with 12 bases spanning the gap. Specimen: blood. This TCR was sampled from a woman aged 18-29 years in good health. The rearrangement joins TRBV3-1 to TRBJ1-6; D possibly corresponds to TRBD1 (5 bases). The CDR3 region has the DNA TGTGCCAGCAGTTCCTGGGGGGGTAATTCACCCCTCCACTTT. Amino acid sequence: CASSSWGGNSPLHF.